This paragraph reports one TCR beta chain. The data derive from a study of Ad26.COV2.S vaccination and SARS-CoV-2 variants. Regarding treatment: roughly 19 received Ad26.COV2.S at low or high dose, single or two shots; about 5 received placebo; per-sample allocation not given. Vaccine and placebo recipients were sampled on day 63 after the first injection. As its vector, the vaccine had Ad26, which expressed Wuhan-strain SARS-CoV-2 spike. Germline CDR1 reads SGHDT; CDR2 reads YYEEEE. This CDR3 comprises 16 residues. V lost 1 base, J lost 6 bases, and 8 bases stayed unmatched. Profiled with immunoSEQ multiplex PCR; TCRdb holds only in-frame clones, not every one. The sample lists about 350,000 clones, roughly 84% occurring once.

V and J are TRBV5-6 and TRBJ2-3; 10 nucleotides match TRBD2. Source: peripheral blood, taken in a trial of Ad26.COV2.S vaccine versus placebo. The origin of this receptor is a person between 18 and 60 years old who received the Ad26.COV2.S COVID-19 vaccine or a placebo. The CDR3 DNA sequence: TGTGCCAGCAGCTTGTTGGCTAGCGGGAGCGGGGATACGCAGTATTTT. The encoded protein is CASSLLASGSGDTQYF.